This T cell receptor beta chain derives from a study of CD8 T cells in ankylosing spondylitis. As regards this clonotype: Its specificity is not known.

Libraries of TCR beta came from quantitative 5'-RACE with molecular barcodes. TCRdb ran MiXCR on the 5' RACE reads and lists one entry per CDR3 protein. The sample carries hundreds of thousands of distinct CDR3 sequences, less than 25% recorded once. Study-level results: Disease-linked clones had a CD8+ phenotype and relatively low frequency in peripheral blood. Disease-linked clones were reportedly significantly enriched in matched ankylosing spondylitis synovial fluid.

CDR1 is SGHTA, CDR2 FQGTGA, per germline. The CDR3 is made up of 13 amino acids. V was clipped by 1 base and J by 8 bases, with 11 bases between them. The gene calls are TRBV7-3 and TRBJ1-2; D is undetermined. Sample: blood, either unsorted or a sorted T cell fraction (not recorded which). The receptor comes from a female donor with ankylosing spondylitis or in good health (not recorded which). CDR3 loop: CASSLSGQGGYTF. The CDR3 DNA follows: TGTGCCAGCAGCTTAAGTGGGCAAGGGGGCTACACCTTC.